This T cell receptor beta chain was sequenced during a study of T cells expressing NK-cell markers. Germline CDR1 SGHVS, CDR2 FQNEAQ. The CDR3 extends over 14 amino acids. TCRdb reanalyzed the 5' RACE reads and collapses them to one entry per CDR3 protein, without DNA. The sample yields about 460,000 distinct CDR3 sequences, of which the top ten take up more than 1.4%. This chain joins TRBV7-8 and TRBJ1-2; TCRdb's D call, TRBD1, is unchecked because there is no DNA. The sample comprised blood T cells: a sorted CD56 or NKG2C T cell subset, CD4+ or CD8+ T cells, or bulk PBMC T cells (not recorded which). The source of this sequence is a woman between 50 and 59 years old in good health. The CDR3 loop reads CASSSGTMGYGYTF.